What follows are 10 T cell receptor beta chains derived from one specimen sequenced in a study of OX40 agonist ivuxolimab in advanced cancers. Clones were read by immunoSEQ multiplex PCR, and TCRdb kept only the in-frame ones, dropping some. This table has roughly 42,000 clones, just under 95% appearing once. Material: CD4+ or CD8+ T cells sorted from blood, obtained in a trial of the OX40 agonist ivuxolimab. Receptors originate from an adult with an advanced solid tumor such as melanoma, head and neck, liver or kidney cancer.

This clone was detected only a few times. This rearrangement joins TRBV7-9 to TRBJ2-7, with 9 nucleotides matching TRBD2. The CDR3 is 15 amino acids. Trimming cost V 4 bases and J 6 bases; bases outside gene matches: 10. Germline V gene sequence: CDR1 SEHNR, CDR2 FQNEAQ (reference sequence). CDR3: CASSSPGLAYSEQYF. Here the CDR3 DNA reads TGTGCCAGCAGCTCTCCCGGACTAGCGTATAGCGAGCAGTACTTC.

DNA for the CDR3: TGCGCCAGCAGCCAGATAGTGGGAGCAGATACGCAGTATTTT. This sequence encodes CASSQIVGADTQYF. The chain combines TRBV4-1 with TRBJ2-3, with TRBD2 as a possible D gene (5 bases). There are 14 residues in the CDR3. V lost 3 bases, J lost 4 bases, and 11 bases lay in between. CDR1 and CDR2 (germline): MGHRA, YSYEKL.

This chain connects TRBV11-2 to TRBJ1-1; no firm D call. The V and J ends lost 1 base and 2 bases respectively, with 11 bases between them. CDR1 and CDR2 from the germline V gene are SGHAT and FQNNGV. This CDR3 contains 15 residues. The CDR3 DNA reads TGTGCCAGCAGCTTAGGACGAGCAGGTAACACTGAAGCTTTCTTT. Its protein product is CASSLGRAGNTEAFF.

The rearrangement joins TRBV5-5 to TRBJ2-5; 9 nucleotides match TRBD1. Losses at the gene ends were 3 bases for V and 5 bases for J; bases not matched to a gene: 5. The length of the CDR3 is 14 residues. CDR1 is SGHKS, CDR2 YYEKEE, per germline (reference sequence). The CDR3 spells CASSWTGEWETQYF. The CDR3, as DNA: TGTGCCAGCAGCTGGACAGGGGAATGGGAGACCCAGTACTTC.

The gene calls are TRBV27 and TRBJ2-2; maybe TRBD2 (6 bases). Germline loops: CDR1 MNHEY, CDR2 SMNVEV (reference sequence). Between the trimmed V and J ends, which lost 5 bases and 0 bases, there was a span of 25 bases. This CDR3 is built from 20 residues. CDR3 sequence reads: CASSRGTGLWRGSNTGELFF. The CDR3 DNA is TGTGCCAGCAGTCGTGGTACGGGACTCTGGCGAGGTTCGAACACCGGGGAGCTGTTTTTT.

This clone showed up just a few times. The CDR3 coding sequence is TGTGCCAGCAGTACCCACATAACAGGGGGCTATGATCAGCCCCAGCATTTT. Translation: CASSTHITGGYDQPQHF. The chain couples TRBV28 to TRBJ1-5; 9 bases match TRBD1. Trimming at V came to 5 bases and at J to 5 bases, leaving 13 bases not matched to a gene. CDR1 is MDHEN, CDR2 SYDVKM, per germline. The length of the CDR3 is 17 residues.

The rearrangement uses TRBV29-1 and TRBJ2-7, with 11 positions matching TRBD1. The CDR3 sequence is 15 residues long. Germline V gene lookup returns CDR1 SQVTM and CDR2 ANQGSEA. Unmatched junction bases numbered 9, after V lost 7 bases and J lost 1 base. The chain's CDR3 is CSAAMGTGGSYEQYF. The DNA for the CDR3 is TGCAGCGCCGCGATGGGGACAGGGGGTTCCTACGAGCAGTACTTC.

In DNA, the CDR3 is TGTGCCAGCAGCTTCATTAGGGAGGGTGCTTTCTTT. This gives the protein CASSFIREGAFF. The chain is built from TRBV11-3 and TRBJ1-1; no reliable D call. Germline loops: CDR1 SGHNT, CDR2 YENEEA. The CDR3 extends over 12 amino acids. The ends were cut back, 3 bases at V and 11 bases at J, with 13 bases in the middle.

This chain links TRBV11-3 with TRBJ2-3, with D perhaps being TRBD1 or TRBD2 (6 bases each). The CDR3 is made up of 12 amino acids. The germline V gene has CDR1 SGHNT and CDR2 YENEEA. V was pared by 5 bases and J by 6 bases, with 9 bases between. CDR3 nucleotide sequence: TGTGCCAGCAGCCTAGGGGGGGATACGCAGTATTTT. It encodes CASSLGGDTQYF.

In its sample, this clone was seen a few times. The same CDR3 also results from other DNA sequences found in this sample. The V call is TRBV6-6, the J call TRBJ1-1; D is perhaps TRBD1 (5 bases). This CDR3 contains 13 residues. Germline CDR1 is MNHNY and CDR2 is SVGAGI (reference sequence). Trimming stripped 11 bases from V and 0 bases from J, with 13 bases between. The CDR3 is CAATDSLNTEAFF. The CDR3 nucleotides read TGTGCCGCCACCGACAGTTTGAACACTGAAGCTTTCTTT.